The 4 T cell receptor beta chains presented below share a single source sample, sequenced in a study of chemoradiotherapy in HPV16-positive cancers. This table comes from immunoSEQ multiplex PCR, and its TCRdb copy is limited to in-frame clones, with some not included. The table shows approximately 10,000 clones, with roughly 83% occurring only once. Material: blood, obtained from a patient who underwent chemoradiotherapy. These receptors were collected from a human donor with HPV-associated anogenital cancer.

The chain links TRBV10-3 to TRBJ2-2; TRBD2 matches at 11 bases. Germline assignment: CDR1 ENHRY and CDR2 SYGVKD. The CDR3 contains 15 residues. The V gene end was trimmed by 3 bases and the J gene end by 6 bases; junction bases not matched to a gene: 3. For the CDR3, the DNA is TGTGCCATCAGTGACTCGACTAGCGGGGCCGGGGAGCTGTTTTTT. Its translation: CAISDSTSGAGELFF.

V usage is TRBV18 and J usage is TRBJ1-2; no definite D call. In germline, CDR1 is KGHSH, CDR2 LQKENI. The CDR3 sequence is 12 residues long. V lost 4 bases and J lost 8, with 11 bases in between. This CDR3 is CASSLAAGGYTF. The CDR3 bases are TGTGCCAGCTCACTAGCAGCGGGGGGCTACACCTTC.

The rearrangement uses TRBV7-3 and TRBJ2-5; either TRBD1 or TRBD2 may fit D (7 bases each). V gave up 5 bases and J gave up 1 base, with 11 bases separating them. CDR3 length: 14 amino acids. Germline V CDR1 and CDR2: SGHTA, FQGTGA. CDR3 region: CASSQGGGQETQYF. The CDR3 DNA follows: TGTGCCAGCAGCCAGGGGGGGGGCCAAGAGACCCAGTACTTC.

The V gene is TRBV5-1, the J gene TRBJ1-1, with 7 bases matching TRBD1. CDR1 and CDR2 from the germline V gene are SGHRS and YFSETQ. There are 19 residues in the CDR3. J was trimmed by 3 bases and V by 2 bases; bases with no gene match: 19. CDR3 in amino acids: CASSLPDREYRVLDTEAFF. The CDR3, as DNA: TGCGCCAGCAGCTTACCCGACAGGGAATATCGAGTATTGGACACTGAAGCTTTCTTT.